This T cell receptor (beta chain) was observed in a study of cytomegalovirus exposure and HLA in healthy donors. Study details: Early release data held 75 million to 90 million unique TCRs from HLA-typed donors.

Germline values: CDR1 SEHNR, CDR2 FQNEAQ (reference sequence). The CDR3 contains 13 residues. The junction had 3 bases not matched to a gene; V was cut back by 6 bases and J by 2 bases. Study-wide results and limits: In an earlier analysis, most TCR beta V segments were productive about 87% or about 30% of the time. Reportedly, fewer N-insertions than the approximately 700-donor mean appeared in an Asian-associated ancestry cluster in a later analysis. HLA restriction was apparent for most CMV-associated TCR beta chains in a later analysis.

The PCR employed 60 Vbeta primers together with 13 Jbeta primers. TCRdb keeps only in-frame clones here, not all; method: immunoSEQ multiplex PCR. The sample carries about 100,000 clones, 78% recorded once. Comments on this clone: Its antigen remains unidentified.

J is TRBJ1-2 and V is TRBV7-9; 7 nucleotides align to TRBD1. The specimen was PBMCs. The clonotype originates from a woman aged 55 to 70 in good health and CMV-seronegative. This CDR3 is CASRPQGNYGYTF. The CDR3 DNA reads as TGTGCCAGCAGGCCACAGGGGAACTATGGCTACACCTTC.